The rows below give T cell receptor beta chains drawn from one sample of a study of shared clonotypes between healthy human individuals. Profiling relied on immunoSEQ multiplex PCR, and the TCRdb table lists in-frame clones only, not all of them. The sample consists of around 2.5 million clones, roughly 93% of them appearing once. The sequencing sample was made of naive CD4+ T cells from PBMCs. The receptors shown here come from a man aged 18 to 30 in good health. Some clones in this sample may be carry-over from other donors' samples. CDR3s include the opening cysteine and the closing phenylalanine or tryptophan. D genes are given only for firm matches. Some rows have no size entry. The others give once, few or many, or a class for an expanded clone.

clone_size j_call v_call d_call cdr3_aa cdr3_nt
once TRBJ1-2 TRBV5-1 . CASSSHSTDYGYTF TGCGCCAGCAGCTCCCACTCGACAGACTATGGCTACACCTTC
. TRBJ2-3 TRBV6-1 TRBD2 CASRETSASTDTQYF TGTGCCAGCAGAGAAACTAGCGCGAGCACAGATACGCAGTATTTT
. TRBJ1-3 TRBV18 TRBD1 CASSPDTGGSGNTIYF TGTGCCAGCTCACCGGATACAGGGGGTTCTGGAAACACCATATATTTT
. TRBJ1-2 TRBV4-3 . CASSQDPRLLHYGYTF TGCGCCAGCAGCCAAGATCCTAGGCTCCTTCACTATGGCTACACCTTC
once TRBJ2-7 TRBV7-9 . CASRRDLTYEQYF TGTGCCAGCAGGCGGGACTTAACCTACGAGCAGTACTTC
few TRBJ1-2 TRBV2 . CASTGQQRDGYTF TGTGCCAGCACTGGACAGCAACGGGATGGCTACACCTTC
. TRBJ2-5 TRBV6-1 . CASSVTQWARGGETQYF TGTGCCAGCAGTGTTACGCAGTGGGCTAGGGGGGGAGAGACCCAGTACTTC
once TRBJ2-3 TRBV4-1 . CASSQASLGTQYF TGCGCCAGCAGCCAAGCTAGCCTGGGTACGCAGTATTTT
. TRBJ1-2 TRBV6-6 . CASSPPGTTDSYTF TGTGCCAGCAGTCCACCCGGGACCACCGATAGCTACACCTTC
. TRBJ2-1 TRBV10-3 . CAISGDRGGDEQFF TGTGCCATCAGTGGAGATAGGGGCGGGGATGAGCAGTTCTTC
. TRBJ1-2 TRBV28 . CASSLTAYGYTF TGTGCCAGCAGTTTGACAGCTTATGGCTACACCTTC
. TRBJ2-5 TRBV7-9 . CASSLAVGGETQYF TGTGCCAGCAGCTTAGCGGTGGGGGGAGAGACCCAGTACTTC
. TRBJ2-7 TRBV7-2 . CASSLAGLGSYEQYF TGTGCCAGCAGCTTAGCCGGACTCGGCTCCTACGAGCAGTACTTC
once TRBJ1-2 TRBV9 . CASSTLLGNYGYTF TGTGCCAGCAGCACGCTCTTGGGTAACTATGGCTACACCTTC
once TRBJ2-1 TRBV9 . CASSPRDLPAIRFF TGTGCCAGCAGCCCCCGGGACCTGCCGGCTATTAGGTTCTTC
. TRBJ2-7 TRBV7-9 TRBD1 CASSLMGQGYEQYF TGTGCCAGCAGCTTAATGGGACAGGGCTACGAGCAGTACTTC
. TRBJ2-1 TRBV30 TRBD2 CAWSAPSGRSRIYNEQFF TGTGCCTGGAGTGCCCCTAGCGGGAGGTCGCGAATCTACAATGAGCAGTTCTTC
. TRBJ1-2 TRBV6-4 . CASSPDRTSNYGYTF TGTGCCAGCAGCCCAGACAGGACCTCTAACTATGGCTACACCTTC
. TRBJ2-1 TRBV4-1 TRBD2 CASSQVPPSLLAGTYNEQFF TGCGCCAGCAGCCAAGTCCCGCCCAGTCTACTAGCGGGGACCTACAATGAGCAGTTCTTC
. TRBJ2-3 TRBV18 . CASSPYRGTDTQYF TGTGCCAGCTCACCATACCGAGGCACAGATACGCAGTATTTT
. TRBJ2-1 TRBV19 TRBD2 CASRPLAGPTYNEQFF TGTGCCAGTAGACCCTTAGCGGGTCCGACCTACAATGAGCAGTTCTTC
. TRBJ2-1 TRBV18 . CASSPSRLPRDNEQFF TGTGCCAGCTCACCATCGAGACTACCACGGGACAATGAGCAGTTCTTC
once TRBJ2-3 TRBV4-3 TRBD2 CASSQDHLTSRSTDTQYF TGCGCCAGCAGCCAAGATCATCTGACTAGCAGGAGCACAGATACGCAGTATTTT
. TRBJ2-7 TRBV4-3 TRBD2 CASSQRGGGAYEQYF TGCGCCAGCAGCCAGAGGGGCGGGGGAGCGTACGAGCAGTACTTC
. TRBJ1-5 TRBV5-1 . CASSLLGYSNQPQHF TGCGCCAGCAGCTTACTAGGATATAGCAATCAGCCCCAGCATTTT
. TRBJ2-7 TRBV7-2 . CASSLAWESYEQYF TGTGCCAGCAGCTTAGCTTGGGAATCCTACGAGCAGTACTTC
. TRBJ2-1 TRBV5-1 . CASSLAGLVDNEQFF TGCGCCAGCAGCTTGGCGGGGCTCGTCGACAATGAGCAGTTCTTC
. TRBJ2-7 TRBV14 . CASSPRKTVVSYEQYF TGTGCCAGCAGCCCCCGAAAGACCGTCGTCTCCTACGAGCAGTACTTC
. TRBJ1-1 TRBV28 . CASSLYSLGRDTEAFF TGTGCCAGCAGTTTATATAGCCTGGGTCGGGACACTGAAGCTTTCTTT
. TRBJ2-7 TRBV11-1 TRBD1 CASSFPGTGNYEQYF TGTGCCAGCAGCTTTCCCGGGACAGGGAACTACGAGCAGTACTTC
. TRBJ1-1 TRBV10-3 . CAISDPRGGGTEAFF TGTGCCATCAGTGACCCCCGCGGGGGGGGGACTGAAGCTTTCTTT
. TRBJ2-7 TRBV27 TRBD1 CASRRGTGAYEQYF TGTGCCAGCCGACGCGGGACAGGGGCTTACGAGCAGTACTTC
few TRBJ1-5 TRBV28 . CASQGNQPQHF TGTGCCAGCCAGGGCAATCAGCCCCAGCATTTT
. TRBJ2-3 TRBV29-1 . CSVVPGSTDTQYF TGCAGCGTTGTTCCTGGGAGCACAGATACGCAGTATTTT
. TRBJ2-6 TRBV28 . CASSLDGWLLVGTGANVLTF TGTGCCAGCAGTTTAGACGGGTGGTTGTTGGTCGGGACTGGGGCCAACGTCCTGACTTTC
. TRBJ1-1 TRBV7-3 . CASSLFMNTEAFF TGTGCCAGCAGCTTATTCATGAACACTGAAGCTTTCTTT
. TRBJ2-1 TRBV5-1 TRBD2 CASSLGASGPYNEQFF TGCGCCAGCAGCTTGGGGGCTAGCGGGCCCTACAATGAGCAGTTCTTC
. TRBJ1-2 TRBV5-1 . CASSLSVPGTNYGYTF TGCGCCAGCAGCTTGTCGGTCCCCGGGACTAACTATGGCTACACCTTC
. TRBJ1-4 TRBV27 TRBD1 CASSLSTGGGEKLFF TGTGCCAGCAGTTTATCGACAGGGGGCGGCGAAAAACTGTTTTTT
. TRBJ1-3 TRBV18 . CASSPPGSGVSGNTIYF TGTGCCAGCTCACCACCGGGGTCCGGGGTCTCTGGAAACACCATATATTTT
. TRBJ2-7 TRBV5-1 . CASSFQAREQYF TGCGCCAGCAGCTTTCAGGCCCGGGAGCAGTACTTC
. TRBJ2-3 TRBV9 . CASSELPRGALDTQYF TGTGCCAGCAGCGAATTGCCTCGGGGGGCCTTAGATACGCAGTATTTT
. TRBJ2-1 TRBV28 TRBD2 CASIGTSGVYNEQFF TGTGCCAGCATAGGTACTAGCGGGGTATACAATGAGCAGTTCTTC
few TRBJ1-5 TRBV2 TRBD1 CASSGQVSNQPQHF TGTGCCAGCAGCGGACAGGTTAGCAATCAGCCCCAGCATTTT
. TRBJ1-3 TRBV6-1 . CASSEVQARSGNTIYF TGTGCCAGCAGTGAAGTCCAGGCCAGATCTGGAAACACCATATATTTT
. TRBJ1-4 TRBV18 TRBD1 CASSPSRQGVINEKLFF TGTGCCAGCTCACCATCCCGGCAGGGGGTGATTAATGAAAAACTGTTTTTT
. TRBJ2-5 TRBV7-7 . CASSVGTGEETQYF TGTGCCAGCAGCGTCGGGACGGGAGAGGAGACCCAGTACTTC
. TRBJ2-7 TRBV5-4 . CASSLVLGGEQYF TGTGCCAGCAGCTTGGTTCTAGGGGGCGAGCAGTACTTC
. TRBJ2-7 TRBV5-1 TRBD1 CASSSGQGGSYEQYF TGCGCCAGCAGCTCGGGACAGGGAGGAAGCTACGAGCAGTACTTC
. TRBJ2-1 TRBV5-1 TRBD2 CASSLLTSHEQFF TGCGCCAGCAGCTTGTTGACTAGCCATGAGCAGTTCTTC
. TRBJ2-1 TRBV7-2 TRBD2 CASSLRLAAPNEQFF TGTGCCAGCAGCTTAAGACTAGCGGCCCCCAATGAGCAGTTCTTC
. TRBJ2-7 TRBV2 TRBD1 CASRGNRGPYEQYF TGTGCCAGCAGAGGGAACAGGGGCCCCTACGAGCAGTACTTC
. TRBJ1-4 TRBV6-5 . CASSPGGYTEKLFF TGTGCCAGCAGCCCCGGGGGTTATACTGAAAAACTGTTTTTT
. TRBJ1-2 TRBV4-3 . CASSQVGQVNGYTF TGCGCCAGCAGCCAAGTAGGCCAGGTTAACGGCTACACCTTC
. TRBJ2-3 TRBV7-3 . CASSLKVRFTDTQYF TGTGCCAGCAGCTTAAAAGTAAGGTTTACAGATACGCAGTATTTT